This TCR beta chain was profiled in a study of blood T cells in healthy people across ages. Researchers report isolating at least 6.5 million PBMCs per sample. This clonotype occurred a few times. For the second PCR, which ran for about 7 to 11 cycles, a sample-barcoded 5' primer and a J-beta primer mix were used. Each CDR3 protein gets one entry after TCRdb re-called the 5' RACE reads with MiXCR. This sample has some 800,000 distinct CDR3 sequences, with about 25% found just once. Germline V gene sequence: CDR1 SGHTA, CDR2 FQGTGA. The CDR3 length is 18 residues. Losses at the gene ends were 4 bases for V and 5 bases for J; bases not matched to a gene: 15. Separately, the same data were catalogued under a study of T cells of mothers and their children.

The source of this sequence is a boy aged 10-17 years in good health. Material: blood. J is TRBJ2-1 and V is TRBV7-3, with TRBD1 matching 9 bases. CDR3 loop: CASSSRGDRVKSNNEQFF. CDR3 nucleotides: TGTGCCAGCAGCTCCCGCGGGGACAGGGTTAAATCGAACAATGAGCAGTTCTTC.